One sample yielded the 12 T cell receptor beta chains listed below, sequenced in a study of siplizumab effects on memory and regulatory T cells. Sequenced by immunoSEQ multiplex PCR; TCRdb stores in-frame clones only, minus some. The data hold 90,000 to 95,000 clones, with approximately 94% observed a single time. The sequenced sample consisted of CD8+ T cells sorted from blood. The receptor set was obtained from a human donor in good health.

The rearrangement links TRBV27 to TRBJ2-6; D remains ambiguous. V was shortened by 3 bases and J by 0 bases, with 9 bases between the two germline ends. Looked up from germline, CDR1 is MNHEY and CDR2 is SMNVEV (reference sequence). This CDR3 has 16 residues. The CDR3 is CASSLTEPSGANVLTF. Here the CDR3 DNA reads TGTGCCAGCAGTTTGACGGAACCCTCTGGGGCCAACGTCCTGACTTTC.

The genes are TRBV19 and TRBJ1-2, with D uncertain. Trimming cost V 1 base and J 8 bases, with 11 bases left between them. Germline CDR1 reads LNHDA; CDR2 reads SQIVND (reference sequence). This CDR3 spans 13 amino acids. CDR3 sequence reads: CASSIVGGRGYTF. The CDR3, as DNA: TGTGCCAGTAGTATAGTGGGCGGCCGAGGCTACACCTTC.

This chain links TRBV5-6 with TRBJ1-1; D gene uncertain. Germline CDR1 is SGHDT and CDR2 is YYEEEE. Trimming removed 1 base from V and 2 bases from J, with 6 bases in between. The CDR3 sequence is 13 residues long. The CDR3 coding sequence is TGTGCCAGCAGCTTGCTGAAAAACACTGAAGCTTTCTTT. This sequence encodes CASSLLKNTEAFF.

The chain couples TRBV5-5 to TRBJ2-7; 9 bases are shared with TRBD1. V lost 2 bases and J lost 2; bases outside the gene matches: 8. Germline assignment: CDR1 SGHKS and CDR2 YYEKEE (reference sequence). There are 16 residues in the CDR3. The DNA of the CDR3 is TGTGCCAGCAGCTTATCCGGGACAGGGACACCCTACGAGCAGTACTTC. The encoded protein is CASSLSGTGTPYEQYF.

The CDR3 DNA follows: TGTGCCAGCAAGGGAGGGGTAGATAATTCACCCCTCCACTTT. Its translation: CASKGGVDNSPLHF. The J gene is TRBJ1-6, the V gene TRBV9; tentative D call: TRBD1 (5 bases). CDR1 and CDR2 from the germline V gene are SGDLS and YYNGEE. The CDR3 consists of 14 residues. Trimming left V 6 bases short and J 5 bases short, with 12 bases between.

The CDR3: CASSVARLGTRSSYEQYF. For the CDR3, the DNA is TGTGCCAGCAGCGTAGCACGTTTGGGGACGCGTTCCTCCTACGAGCAGTACTTC. The rearrangement links TRBV9 to TRBJ2-7; possibly TRBD1 or TRBD2 for D (5 bases each). This CDR3 has 18 residues. V lost 0 bases, J lost 0 bases, and 19 bases lay in between. CDR1 SGDLS and CDR2 YYNGEE come from the germline V gene.

V usage is TRBV7-2 and J usage is TRBJ2-7; D might be TRBD2 (7 bases). The CDR3 loop spans 14 amino acids. The germline V gene has CDR1 SGHTA and CDR2 FQGNSA. V gave up 3 bases and J gave up 4 bases, with 13 bases separating them. This chain's CDR3 is CASSFGGGAYEQYF. CDR3 nucleotide sequence: TGTGCCAGCAGCTTTGGTGGGGGGGCTTACGAGCAGTACTTC. The full variable domain, completed using reference TRBV7-2 and TRBJ2-7, is GAGVSQSPSNKVTEKGKDVELRCDPISGHTALYWYRQSLGQGLEFLIYFQGNSAPDKSGLPSDRFSAERTGGSVSTLTIQRTQQEDSAVYLCASSFGGGAYEQYFGPGTRLTVT.

The V call is TRBV7-9, the J call TRBJ1-3; D not certain. V was shortened by 4 bases and J by 2 bases, with 21 bases between the two germline ends. Germline V gene data show CDR1 as SEHNR and CDR2 as FQNEAQ (reference sequence). This CDR3 has 18 amino acids. The CDR3 sequence: CASSSSLSPETPGNTIYF. The CDR3 coding sequence is TGTGCCAGCAGCTCCTCTCTGTCCCCCGAAACGCCTGGAAACACCATATATTTT.

This chain joins TRBV29-1 and TRBJ2-1; 13 bases align to TRBD2. Unmatched junction bases numbered 1, after V lost 7 bases and J lost 1 base. The germline V gene has CDR1 SQVTM and CDR2 ANQGSEA. CDR3 size: 14 residues. CDR3 region: CSGGLAGSYNEQFF. CDR3 coding DNA: TGCAGCGGGGGACTAGCGGGATCCTACAATGAGCAGTTCTTC.

The chain uses TRBV6-8 and TRBJ2-5; TRBD2 matches 11 bases. Germline assignment: CDR1 MNHGY and CDR2 SAAAGT. Unmatched junction bases numbered 9, after V lost 4 bases and J lost 2 bases. This CDR3 spans 17 amino acids. CDR3 in DNA: TGTGCCAGCAGTTTTGGGCATAGCGGGGGGGATCAAGAGACCCAGTACTTC. It is translated as CASSFGHSGGDQETQYF.

The J gene is TRBJ1-2, the V gene TRBV5-1; TRBD1 aligns across 9 bases. V lost 4 bases and J lost 3; bases outside the gene matches: 4. Per the germline V gene, CDR1 is SGHRS and CDR2 is YFSETQ. This CDR3 has 14 residues. CDR3 sequence reads: CASSKGQGDYGYTF. The CDR3 nucleotides read TGCGCCAGCAGCAAGGGACAGGGTGACTATGGCTACACCTTC.

This clone was recorded only once. The chain couples TRBV27 to TRBJ2-5; 7 nucleotides align to TRBD1. J was trimmed by 9 bases and V by 3 bases; bases with no gene match: 10. The CDR3 is 14 amino acids. Germline lookup yields CDR1 MNHEY and CDR2 SMNVEV (reference sequence). This CDR3 is CASSLDPYQGAQYF. CDR3 sequence (DNA): TGTGCCAGCAGTTTGGACCCCTACCAGGGGGCCCAGTACTTC.